Shown below are 3 T cell receptor beta chains from a single sample sequenced in a study of molecular identifiers for immune sequencing clone quantification. MiXCR, run by TCRdb on the PCR reads, gives a single entry per CDR3 protein. Of about 500,000 distinct CDR3 sequences listed, about a fifth were seen once; the top ten hold more than 0.8%. The sequencing input was naive CD8+ T cells from blood, with Jurkat cell RNA spiked in. Subset reported: FACS-sorted CD8+CD4-CCR7+CD45RA+ naive T cells. The source is a human donor in good health. Some libraries in this study had Jurkat cell RNA spiked in.

CDR3 nucleotides: TGTGCCAGTAGTATACGGACCCTGGGATCAAACACTGAAGCTTTCTTT. This codes for CASSIRTLGSNTEAFF. The chain links TRBV19 to TRBJ1-1, with D uncertain. Per germline, CDR1 LNHDA and CDR2 SQIVND (reference sequence). The V and J ends lost 2 bases and 2 bases respectively, with 15 bases between them. The CDR3 is made up of 16 amino acids.

This clonotype was detected ten times or more. Germline and junction disagree at one end, which may indicate a read error. The chain couples TRBV27 to TRBJ2-7, with 9 bases matching TRBD1. CDR1 and CDR2 (germline): MNHEY, SMNVEV (reference sequence). This CDR3 is built from 14 residues. In DNA, the CDR3 is TGCGCCAGCAGCCACGGACAGGGGCTCTACGAGCAGTACTTC. It translates to CASSHGQGLYEQYF.

A word on this clonotype: This may stem from a read error, because a much larger clone lies one nucleotide away. The V and J genes are TRBV10-3 and TRBJ2-7; TRBD2 might be the D (5 bases). Looked up from germline, CDR1 is ENHRY and CDR2 is SYGVKD. V dropped 4 bases and J dropped 5 bases, with 6 bases sitting between them. There are 11 residues in the CDR3. The CDR3 bases are TGTGCCATCAGTGTGCGGGACGAGCAGTACTTC. Its translation: CAISVRDEQYF.